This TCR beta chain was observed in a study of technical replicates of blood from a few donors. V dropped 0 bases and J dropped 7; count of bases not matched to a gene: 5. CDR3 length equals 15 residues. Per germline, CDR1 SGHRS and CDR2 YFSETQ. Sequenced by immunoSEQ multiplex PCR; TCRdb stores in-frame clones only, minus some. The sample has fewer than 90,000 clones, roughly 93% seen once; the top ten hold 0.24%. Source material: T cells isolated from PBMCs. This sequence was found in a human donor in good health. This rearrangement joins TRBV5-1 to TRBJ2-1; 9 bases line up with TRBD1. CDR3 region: CASSLARGQGNEQFF. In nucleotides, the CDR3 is TGCGCCAGCAGCTTGGCCCGGGGACAGGGTAATGAGCAGTTCTTC.